This T cell receptor (beta chain) was sequenced during a study of T cells in Graves' hyperthyroidism and ophthalmopathy. Whole-study context: Peripheral blood sampling occurred at initial diagnosis, before any treatment.

With regard to this clonotype: Its cognate antigen is unknown.

A Clinical Activity Score of at least 3, a NOSPECS grade of at least 4 and a duration under 3 months were recorded in the ophthalmopathy patients. A patient was excluded if there was uncontrolled infection, other autoimmune disease, pregnancy or lactation. General study results and limits: The model's output predicted ophthalmopathy at a median of about 6.5 months prior to onset.

The investigators amplified TCR beta CDR3 regions from RNA transcripts. First-round RT-PCR of the TCR CDR3 relied on the HTBI primer set. TCRdb independently ran MiXCR on the multiplex PCR reads; one entry per CDR3 protein. The sample carries 350,000 to 450,000 distinct CDR3 sequences, around 15% recorded once. Material: blood. This clonotype originated in a man between 45 and 60 years old with Graves' ophthalmopathy.

The CDR3 nucleotides read TGTGCCAGCAGCTTAGGGCCGGTGGGCAACACCGGGGAGCTGTTTTTT. Its protein product is CASSLGPVGNTGELFF. The V call is TRBV7-3, the J call TRBJ2-2; D uncertain. From germline, CDR1 is SGHTA and CDR2 FQGTGA. This CDR3 comprises 16 residues. The ends were cut back, 2 bases at V and 2 bases at J, with 12 bases in the middle.